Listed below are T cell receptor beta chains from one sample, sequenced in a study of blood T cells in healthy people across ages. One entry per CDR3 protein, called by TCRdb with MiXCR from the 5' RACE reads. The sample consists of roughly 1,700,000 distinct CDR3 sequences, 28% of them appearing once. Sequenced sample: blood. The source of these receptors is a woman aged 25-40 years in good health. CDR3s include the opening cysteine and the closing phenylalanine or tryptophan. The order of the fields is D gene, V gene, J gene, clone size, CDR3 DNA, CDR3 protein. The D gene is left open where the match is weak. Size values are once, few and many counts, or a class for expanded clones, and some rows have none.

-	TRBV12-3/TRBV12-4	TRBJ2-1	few	TGTGCCAGCAGTTTAAACCGCCGGAATGAGCAGTTCTTC	CASSLNRRNEQFF
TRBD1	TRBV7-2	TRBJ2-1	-	TGTGCCAGCAGCCTAACCGGGACAGCTTACAATGAGCAGTTCTTC	CASSLTGTAYNEQFF
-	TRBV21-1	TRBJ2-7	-	TGTGCCAGCAGTCCCAATCACGAGCAGTACTTC	CASSPNHEQYF
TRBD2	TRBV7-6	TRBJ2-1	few	TGTGCCAGCAGCTTACTCCCATGGGGGGGAAGCTACAATGAGCAGTTCTTC	CASSLLPWGGSYNEQFF
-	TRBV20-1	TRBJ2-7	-	TGCAGTGTTGGGGGCAGAACCAAGGGGGAGCAGTACTTC	CSVGGRTKGEQYF
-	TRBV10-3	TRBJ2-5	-	TGTGCCATCAGTGAGTCGGGCAGGGCGGAGACCCAGTACTTC	CAISESGRAETQYF
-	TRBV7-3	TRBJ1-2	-	TGTGCCAGCGGCTTGGGACCAGGGTATGGCTACACCTTC	CASGLGPGYGYTF
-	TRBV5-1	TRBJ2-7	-	TGCACCAGCAGCTTGCCAGGGTCCAGCTACGAGCAGTACTTC	CTSSLPGSSYEQYF
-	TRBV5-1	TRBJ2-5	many	TGTGCCAGCAGTCAGAGTGGGGAGACCCAGTACTTC	CASSQSGETQYF
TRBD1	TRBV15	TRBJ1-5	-	TGTGCCACCAGCAGGACAGGGAATAGCAATCAGCCCCAGCATTTT	CATSRTGNSNQPQHF
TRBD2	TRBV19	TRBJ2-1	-	TGTGCCAGTAGGCGAGGCGGGACTAGCGGGTCTAATGAGCAGTTCTTC	CASRRGGTSGSNEQFF
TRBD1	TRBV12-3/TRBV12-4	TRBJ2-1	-	TGTGCCAGCAGCCAATGGACAGGGGGCAATGAGCAGTTCTTC	CASSQWTGGNEQFF
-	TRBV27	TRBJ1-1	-	TGTGCCAGCAGTTATGGAGGCCCTTTGAACACTGAAGCTTTCTTT	CASSYGGPLNTEAFF
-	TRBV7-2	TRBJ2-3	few	TGTGCCAGCAGCTTAATTGGCGGCGGTAGCACAGATACGCAGTATTTT	CASSLIGGGSTDTQYF
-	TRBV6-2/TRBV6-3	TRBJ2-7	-	TGTGCCAGCAACGGGGACACCTACGAGCAGTACTTC	CASNGDTYEQYF
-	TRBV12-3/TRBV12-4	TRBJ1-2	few	TGTGCCAGCAGTCGGGAGCAGACTGGCTATGGCTACACCTTC	CASSREQTGYGYTF
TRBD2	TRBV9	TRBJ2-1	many	TGTGCCAGCAGCGGGGGACTAGCGGGAGCTAGTGAGCAGTTCTTC	CASSGGLAGASEQFF
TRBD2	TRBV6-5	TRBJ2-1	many	TGTGCCAGCAGTGCCGACGGGAGGCTGGGCAATGAGCAGTTCTTC	CASSADGRLGNEQFF
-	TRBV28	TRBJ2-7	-	TGTACCAGCAGTGCGCTCCAGGTCGCCTCTTACGAGCAGTACTTC	CTSSALQVASYEQYF
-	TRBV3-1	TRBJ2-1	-	TGTGCCAGCAGTCCCGGACTATCGGGGGAGCAGTTCTTC	CASSPGLSGEQFF
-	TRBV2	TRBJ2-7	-	TGTGCTGGCAGTAGAGCCTACGAGCAGTACTTC	CAGSRAYEQYF
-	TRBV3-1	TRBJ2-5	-	TGTGCCAGCAGCCAAGGGCGCTCCGCGTACTTC	CASSQGRSAYF
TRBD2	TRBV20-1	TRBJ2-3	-	TGCAGTGCCGTAAACAGCGGGATAAGCACAGATACGCAGTATTTT	CSAVNSGISTDTQYF
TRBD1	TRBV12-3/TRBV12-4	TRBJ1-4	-	TGTGCCAGCAGACCCGGGACAGCTGTTGAAAAACTGTTTTTT	CASRPGTAVEKLFF
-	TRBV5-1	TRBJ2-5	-	TGCGCCAGCAGCTCCGGCGACTGGGGGGAGACCCAGTACTTC	CASSSGDWGETQYF
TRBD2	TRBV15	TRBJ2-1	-	TGTGCCACCCGCAGAGATATGGGTAGCGGGGATAGATCCGATGAGCAGTTCTTC	CATRRDMGSGDRSDEQFF
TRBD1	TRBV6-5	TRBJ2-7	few	TGTGCCAGCAGTTCCTCAACCCACAGGGGGCATTACTACGAGCAGTACTTC	CASSSSTHRGHYYEQYF
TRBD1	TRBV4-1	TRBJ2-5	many	TGCGCCAGCAGCCAAAACAGGGGGCCAGAGACCCAGTACTTC	CASSQNRGPETQYF
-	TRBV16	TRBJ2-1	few	TGTGCCAGCAGCCAATGTTGGCGGCATGATCAATGTGAGCAGTTCTTC	CASSQCWRHDQCEQFF
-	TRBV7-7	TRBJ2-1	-	TGTGCCAGCAGCTCGGACCGGGCCGCCCTCAGAGGGACCCAGTTCTTC	CASSSDRAALRGTQFF
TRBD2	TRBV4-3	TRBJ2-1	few	TGCGCCAGCAGCCATCATAGCGGGGAGAGCTACAATGAGCAGTTCTTC	CASSHHSGESYNEQFF
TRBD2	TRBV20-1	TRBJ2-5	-	TGCAGTGCTAGAGACGCGACTAGCCCACAAGAGACCCAGTACTTC	CSARDATSPQETQYF
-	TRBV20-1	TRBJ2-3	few	TGCAGTGCTAGGAAGAGGGTTGAAGGGGATACGCAGTATTTT	CSARKRVEGDTQYF
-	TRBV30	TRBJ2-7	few	TGTGCCTGCCGGGCGAGCTCCTACGAGCAGTACTTC	CACRASSYEQYF
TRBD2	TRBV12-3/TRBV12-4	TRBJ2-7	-	TGTGCCAGCAGGCACGCGGGAGGGTACGAGCAGTACTTC	CASRHAGGYEQYF
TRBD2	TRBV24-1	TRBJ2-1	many	TGTGCCACCAGTGATTGGAGACTAGCGGGAAGGGTCGATGAGCAGTTCTTC	CATSDWRLAGRVDEQFF
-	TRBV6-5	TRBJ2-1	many	TGTGCCAGCAGCCGAGGAGTGAATGAGCAGTTCTTC	CASSRGVNEQFF
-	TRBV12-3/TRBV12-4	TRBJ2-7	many	TGTGCCAGCAGCCGGACAAGCGAGCAGTACTTC	CASSRTSEQYF
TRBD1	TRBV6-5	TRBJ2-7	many	TGTGCCAGCAGGAAAGGAATCCGGGACAGGGTTAACGAGCAGTACTTC	CASRKGIRDRVNEQYF
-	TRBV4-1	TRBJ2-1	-	TGCGCCAGCAGCCAAGAAGGGGTAAGGGCCTACAATGAGCAGTTCTTC	CASSQEGVRAYNEQFF
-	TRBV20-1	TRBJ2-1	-	TGCAGTGCTAGTGGGGCTGTGAGGGCGGATGAGCAGTTCTTC	CSASGAVRADEQFF
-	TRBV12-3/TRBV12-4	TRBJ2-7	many	TGTGCCAGCAGTTTTCGGCGTGACGAGCAGTACTTC	CASSFRRDEQYF
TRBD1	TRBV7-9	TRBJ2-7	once	TGTGCCAGCAGCCCACGGACAGGGACTCTAGACGAGCAGTACTTC	CASSPRTGTLDEQYF
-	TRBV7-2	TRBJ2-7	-	TGTGCCAACAGTTTAGAAGGGGGACCCTACGAGCAGTACTTC	CANSLEGGPYEQYF
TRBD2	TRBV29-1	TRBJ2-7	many	TGCAGCGTGTTACTAGCGGGTGGCTACGAACAGTACTTC	CSVLLAGGYEQYF
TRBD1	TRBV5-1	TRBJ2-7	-	TGCGCCAGCAGCTTGCGACAGGGCGAGGGCGAGCAGTACTTC	CASSLRQGEGEQYF
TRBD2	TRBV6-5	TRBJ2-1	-	TGTGCCAGCAGACCTAGCGGGAGGGCCTACAATGAGCAGTTCTTC	CASRPSGRAYNEQFF
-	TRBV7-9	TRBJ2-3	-	TGTGCCAGCAGCTTTTTCAGGGCTCCAACAGATGCGCAGTATTTT	CASSFFRAPTDAQYF
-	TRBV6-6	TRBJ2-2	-	TGTGCCAGCAGTTACTCGCAGGGAGTGGACACCGGGGAGCTGTTTTTT	CASSYSQGVDTGELFF
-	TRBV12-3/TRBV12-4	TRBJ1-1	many	TGTGCCAGCAGTCCCTGGAGCACTGAAGCTTTCTTT	CASSPWSTEAFF
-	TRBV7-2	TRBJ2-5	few	TGTGCCAGCAGCCCCCCAGGGGCGGGTCTCCAAGAGACCCAGTACTTC	CASSPPGAGLQETQYF
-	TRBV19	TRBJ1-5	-	TGTGCCAGTAGTATAGGAGTTTTAGGCCAGCATTTT	CASSIGVLGQHF
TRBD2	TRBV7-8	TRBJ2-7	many	TGTGCCAGCAGTCCTACTAGCGTTGTCTACGAGCAGTACTTC	CASSPTSVVYEQYF
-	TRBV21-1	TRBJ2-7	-	TGTGCCAGCAGCCCGCCCAACCGGGCGTACTTC	CASSPPNRAYF